This TCR beta chain was sequenced in a study of T cells in Graves' hyperthyroidism and ophthalmopathy. Overall study results and limits: Blood held most thyroid clonotypes expanded above 0.001 frequency.

This clonotype was seen ten or more times. The antigen is not known. The germline V and J ends were trimmed by 1 base and 2 bases, with 11 bases remaining between them. This CDR3 spans 14 amino acids. The germline CDR1 and CDR2 sequences are DFQATT and SNEGSKA (reference sequence). The source material, RNA transcripts, was used to amplify TCR beta CDR3 regions. An initial round of RT-PCR targeting the TCR CDR3 relied on the HTBI primer set. Each CDR3 protein is one row after TCRdb ran MiXCR on the multiplex PCR reads. The table shows approximately 430,000 distinct CDR3 sequences, with 15% to 18% occurring only once.

The specimen sequenced was blood. The sequence derives from a young woman with Graves' hyperthyroidism. The V gene is TRBV20-1, the J gene TRBJ1-1, with D possibly matching TRBD1 (5 bases). The CDR3 DNA sequence: TGCAGTGCTAGAGTCACAGGCACCAACACTGAAGCTTTCTTT. It translates to CSARVTGTNTEAFF.